These 13 T cell receptor beta chains came from one sample sequenced in a study of blood T cell repertoires in COVID-19. Clones were sequenced by immunoSEQ multiplex PCR, and TCRdb holds only the in-frame ones, with some missing. The sample gives a few hundred thousand clones, approximately 83% of which show up once; approximately 2.9% is in the top ten. The sequenced sample was peripheral blood. These receptor sequences come from a woman aged 25 to 45 who had recovered from COVID-19.

This chain connects TRBV11-2 to TRBJ1-1; TRBD1 might be the D (5 bases). The V and J ends lost 1 base and 0 bases respectively, with 9 bases between them. CDR3 size: 15 residues. Germline V gene data show CDR1 as SGHAT and CDR2 as FQNNGV. CDR3 sequence reads: CASSLVPGLNTEAFF. The CDR3 coding sequence is TGTGCCAGCAGCTTAGTTCCAGGGCTGAACACTGAAGCTTTCTTT.

This clone was seen a single time. The J gene is TRBJ2-3, the V gene TRBV24-1; 12 nucleotides line up with TRBD1. V was pared by 9 bases and J by 7 bases, with 10 bases of the junction left unmatched. Germline V gene sequence: CDR1 KGHDR, CDR2 SFDVKD. The CDR3 extends over 15 amino acids. This CDR3 is CATANPGQGAYTQYF. CDR3 in DNA: TGTGCCACCGCGAACCCGGGACAGGGGGCTTATACGCAGTATTTT.

This clone has only a few counts. CDR3 sequence: CAWSVEIRGYTF. Written as DNA, the CDR3 is TGTGCCTGGAGTGTTGAGATTCGCGGCTACACCTTC. This chain links TRBV30 with TRBJ1-2, with D uncertain. Germline CDR1 is GTSNPN and CDR2 is SVGIG (reference sequence). The V and J ends lost 0 bases and 8 bases respectively, with 10 bases between them. This CDR3 spans 12 amino acids. The full variable domain, in which reference TRBV30 and TRBJ1-2 provide the parts outside the CDR3, is SQTIHQWPATLVQPVGSPLSLECTVEGTSNPNLYWYRQAAGRGLQLLFYSVGIGQISSEVPQNLSASRPQDRQFILSSKKLLLSDSGFYLCAWSVEIRGYTFGSGTRLTVV.

Only a few counts were recorded for this clone. The gene calls are TRBV29-1 and TRBJ2-5; perhaps TRBD1 as D (6 bases). V lost 4 bases, J lost 4 bases, and 10 bases lay in between. Germline CDR1 and CDR2: SQVTM and ANQGSEA. The CDR3 is 12 residues long. The CDR3 loop reads CSVVPRGETQYF. The CDR3 DNA is TGCAGCGTTGTCCCCAGGGGAGAGACCCAGTACTTC.

The chain links TRBV15 to TRBJ2-3, with D perhaps matching TRBD2 (5 bases). The V end lost 1 base, the J end lost 1 base, and 12 bases lay between the germline ends. The CDR3 is 16 amino acids. The germline gives CDR1 LNHNV, CDR2 YYDKDF (reference sequence). The CDR3 reads CATSRAHMRGTDTQYF. CDR3 in DNA: TGTGCCACCAGCAGAGCCCACATGAGGGGCACAGATACGCAGTATTTT.

This chain uses TRBV7-9 with TRBJ2-7; 8 bases fit TRBD1. V shed 1 base and J 7 bases; nucleotides not matched to a gene: 9. CDR3 length: 15 residues. Germline lookup yields CDR1 SEHNR and CDR2 FQNEAQ (reference sequence). CDR3 in amino acids: CASSLERTGSWEQYF. DNA of the CDR3: TGTGCCAGCAGCTTAGAGAGGACAGGGTCATGGGAGCAGTACTTC.

The chain has TRBV9 and TRBJ2-7, with D tentatively TRBD2 (5 bases). Germline-derived CDR1 and CDR2 are SGDLS and YYNGEE. The CDR3 has 15 amino acids. The V end was cut by 0 bases, the J end by 0 bases, with 10 bases between. The CDR3 coding sequence is TGTGCCAGCAGCGTAGGTGGGAGTAGCTCCTACGAGCAGTACTTC. It yields the protein CASSVGGSSSYEQYF.

The chain joins TRBV10-1 to TRBJ2-2; no definite D call. Deletions cut 0 bases from V and 6 bases from J, with 8 bases between. CDR3 length: 14 amino acids. Germline lookup yields CDR1 WNHNN and CDR2 SYGVQD (reference sequence). This CDR3 reads CASSESFVSGELFF. Here the CDR3 DNA reads TGCGCCAGCAGTGAGTCATTCGTATCCGGGGAGCTGTTTTTT.

This clone came up a few times. This chain uses TRBV27 with TRBJ2-3, with TRBD1 matching over 8 bases. With V trimmed by 3 bases and J by 1 base, 3 bases remained unmatched. Germline V CDR1 and CDR2: MNHEY, SMNVEV (reference sequence). The CDR3 sequence is 15 residues long. In nucleotides, the CDR3 is TGTGCCAGCAGTTTTATGACAGGGGGCACAGATACGCAGTATTTT. This gives the protein CASSFMTGGTDTQYF.

This clone was counted many times. The chain uses TRBV6-5 and TRBJ2-7, with 7 bases identical to TRBD1. V was clipped by 5 bases and J by 0 bases; unmatched bases: 7. The CDR3 runs to 15 residues. CDR1 MNHEY and CDR2 SVGAGI come from the germline V gene. The CDR3 DNA reads TGTGCCAGCAGTACAGGGGCGAGTACCTCCTACGAGCAGTACTTC. Its translation: CASSTGASTSYEQYF.

The CDR3 protein is CASSSGTAFLGDNYGYTF. The CDR3 DNA reads as TGTGCCAGCAGCTCTGGGACAGCCTTCCTGGGGGATAACTATGGCTACACCTTC. The rearrangement joins TRBV27 to TRBJ1-2; 7 nucleotides agree with TRBD1. J was trimmed by 1 base and V by 6 bases; bases with no gene match: 17. Germline CDR1 and CDR2: MNHEY and SMNVEV (reference sequence). The CDR3 extends over 18 amino acids.

The rearrangement links TRBV19 to TRBJ1-6; D is unresolved. The CDR3 extends over 15 amino acids. Trimming took 6 bases from V and 5 from J, leaving 14 bases between them. Germline CDR1 reads LNHDA; CDR2 reads SQIVND (reference sequence). Here the CDR3 reads CASSTEGVDNSPLHF. CDR3 nucleotides: TGTGCCAGTAGCACAGAGGGTGTCGATAATTCACCCCTCCACTTT.

The chain has TRBV6-1 and TRBJ2-7; the D gene is possibly TRBD2 (5 bases). Germline values: CDR1 MNHNS, CDR2 SASEGT. The V gene lost 6 bases and the J gene lost 5 bases, with 8 bases spanning the gap. The CDR3 consists of 11 residues. CDR3 nucleotides: TGTGCCAGCAGCCCGGAGGACGAGCAGTACTTC. It is translated as CASSPEDEQYF.